The 7 T cell receptor beta chains below all came from one sample that was sequenced in a study of blood T cells in healthy people across ages. Using a J-beta primer mix together with a sample-barcoded 5' primer, a second PCR was run for about 6 to 12 cycles. One entry per CDR3 protein results from TCRdb running MiXCR on the 5' RACE reads. This sample has about 1.6 million distinct CDR3 sequences, with about 32% found just once. The source material was blood. Every receptor here comes from a woman between 25 and 40 years old in good health.

This clonotype was counted only a few times. Germline and junction disagree at one end, which may indicate a read error. The chain carries TRBV27 and TRBJ2-7; D may be TRBD1 or TRBD2 (7 bases each). The CDR3 is 15 amino acids. CDR1 is MNHEY and CDR2 is SMNVEV in the germline V gene (reference sequence). The CDR3 bases are TGTGCCACCAGGGGGAGGGGAGCCCTAACCTACAAGCAGTACTTC. Translated, it gives CATRGRGALTYKQYF.

This clonotype was seen repeatedly, ten times or more. The genes are TRBV29-1 and TRBJ2-4; 10 positions agree with TRBD1. V lost 7 bases, J lost 6 bases, and 6 bases stayed unmatched. The CDR3 covers 13 residues. Germline V gives CDR1 SQVTM, CDR2 ANQGSEA. CDR3 protein: CSGQGQGTNIQYF. The CDR3 coding sequence is TGCAGCGGCCAGGGACAGGGGACAAACATTCAGTACTTC.

V gene TRBV3-1 combines with J gene TRBJ2-1; 7 nucleotides agree with TRBD1. CDR3 size: 15 residues. The germline CDR1 and CDR2 sequences are LGHDT and YNNKEL (reference sequence). With V trimmed by 4 bases and J by 5 bases, 8 bases remained unmatched. CDR3: CASSPGQVVHNEQFF. The CDR3 nucleotides read TGTGCCAGCAGCCCTGGACAGGTTGTCCACAATGAGCAGTTCTTC.

This clonotype occurred a few times. V is TRBV7-3 and J is TRBJ2-6, with 9 bases that match TRBD1. Unmatched junction bases numbered 2, after V lost 5 bases and J lost 0 bases. Germline values: CDR1 SGHTA, CDR2 FQGTGA. The CDR3 has 16 amino acids. In nucleotides, the CDR3 is TGTGCCAGCAGCGACAGGGGGGCCTCTGGGGCCAACGTCCTGACTTTC. The encoded protein is CASSDRGASGANVLTF.

This clonotype was picked up many times. The chain employs TRBV6-1 and TRBJ2-1, with a tentative D call TRBD2 (6 bases). The CDR3 sequence is 13 residues long. Germline V gene sequence: CDR1 MNHNS, CDR2 SASEGT. The V gene lost 4 bases and the J gene lost 8 bases, with 12 bases spanning the gap. CDR3 bases: TGTGCCAGCAGTGGGCGGGAAGTGGATGAGCAGTTCTTC. Its protein product is CASSGREVDEQFF.

The table lists this clonotype with many counts. The chain uses TRBV20-1 and TRBJ2-7; 7 positions match TRBD1. With 6 bases clipped from V and 2 bases from J, the junction kept 10 bases outside the gene matches. Germline values: CDR1 DFQATT, CDR2 SNEGSKA (reference sequence). The CDR3 is 14 residues long. The CDR3 DNA sequence: TGCAGTGCCGGACAGGTTACCTACCCCTACGAGCAGTACTTC. This gives the protein CSAGQVTYPYEQYF.

This clonotype was detected a few times. V is TRBV20-1 and J is TRBJ2-7; D is possibly TRBD2 (5 bases). CDR3 length equals 14 residues. Germline V CDR1 and CDR2: DFQATT, SNEGSKA (reference sequence). The ends were cut back, 5 bases at V and 3 bases at J, with 17 bases in the middle. In DNA form, the CDR3 reads TGCAGTGCTGCCAAAAGCGGAGCCCTCTACGAGCAGTACTTC. Translation: CSAAKSGALYEQYF.